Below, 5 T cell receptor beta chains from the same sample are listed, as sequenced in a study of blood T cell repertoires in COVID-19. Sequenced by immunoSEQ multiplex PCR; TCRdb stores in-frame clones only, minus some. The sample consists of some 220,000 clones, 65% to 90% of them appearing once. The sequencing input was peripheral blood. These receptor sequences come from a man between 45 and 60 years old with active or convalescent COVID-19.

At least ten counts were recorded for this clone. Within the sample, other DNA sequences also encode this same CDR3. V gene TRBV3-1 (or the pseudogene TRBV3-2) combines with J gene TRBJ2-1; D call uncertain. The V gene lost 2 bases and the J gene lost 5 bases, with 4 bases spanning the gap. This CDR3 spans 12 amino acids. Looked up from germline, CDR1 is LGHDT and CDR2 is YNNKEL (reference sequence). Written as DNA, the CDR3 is TGTGCCAGCAGCCAAACGGACAATGAGCAGTTCTTC. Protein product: CASSQTDNEQFF.

The CDR3 spells CASSLSPGNYGYTF. DNA of the CDR3: TGTGCCAGCAGCTTATCCCCCGGGAACTATGGCTACACCTTC. This rearrangement joins TRBV7-2 to TRBJ1-2, with D uncertain. The CDR3 is made up of 14 amino acids. The V gene's germline CDR1 is SGHTA and CDR2 FQGNSA. V gave up 2 bases and J gave up 2 bases, with 9 bases separating them. The full variable domain, its missing parts supplied by reference TRBV7-2 and TRBJ1-2, is GAGVSQSPSNKVTEKGKDVELRCDPISGHTALYWYRQSLGQGLEFLIYFQGNSAPDKSGLPSDRFSAERTGGSVSTLTIQRTQQEDSAVYLCASSLSPGNYGYTFGSGTRLTVV.

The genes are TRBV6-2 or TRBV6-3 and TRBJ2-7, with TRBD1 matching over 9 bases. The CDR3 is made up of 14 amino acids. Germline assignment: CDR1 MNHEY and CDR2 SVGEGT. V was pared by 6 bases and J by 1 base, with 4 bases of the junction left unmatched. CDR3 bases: TGTGCCAGCAGCTCCGGGACAGGGTCCTACGAGCAGTACGTC. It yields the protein CASSSGTGSYEQYV.

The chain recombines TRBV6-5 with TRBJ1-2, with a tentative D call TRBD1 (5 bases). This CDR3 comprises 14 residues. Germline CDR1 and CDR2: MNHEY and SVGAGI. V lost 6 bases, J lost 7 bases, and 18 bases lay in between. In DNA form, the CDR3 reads TGTGCCAGCAGCTTGGAGACAGAGATTTTTGGCTACACCTTC. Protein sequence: CASSLETEIFGYTF.

CDR3 nucleotide sequence: TGTGCCAGCAGTTTATCGGCTAGCGGGTCGGACAATGAGCAGTTCTTC. Protein product: CASSLSASGSDNEQFF. The rearrangement links TRBV28 to TRBJ2-1; TRBD2 matches 8 bases. The CDR3 has 16 amino acids. CDR1 is MDHEN, CDR2 SYDVKM, per germline. The V gene end was trimmed by 1 base and the J gene end by 5 bases; junction bases not matched to a gene: 7.